The 15 T cell receptor beta chains reported below all come from one sample, sequenced in a study of CD8 T cells in ankylosing spondylitis. MiXCR, run by TCRdb on the 5' RACE reads, gives a single entry per CDR3 protein. The data contain 250,000 or so distinct CDR3 sequences, around 25% of them seen just once; the ten biggest clones take up roughly 0.6%. Sequencing was performed on blood, either unsorted or a sorted T cell fraction (not recorded which). These receptors were taken from a male donor with ankylosing spondylitis or in good health (not recorded which).

The table lists this clonotype with a few counts. An end of the junction does not agree with germline; a read error may underlie this. The V call is TRBV20-1, the J call TRBJ2-5; D may be TRBD2 (5 bases). In germline, CDR1 is DFQATT, CDR2 SNEGSKA (reference sequence). This CDR3 has 8 residues. CDR3 nucleotide sequence: TGCAGTGCTCGGACTCATTTTTTC. Translated: CSARTHFF.

There are many counts of this clonotype. This chain connects TRBV20-1 to TRBJ2-5; TRBD2 matches at 10 bases. The ends lost 1 base at V and 4 bases at J; junction bases unmatched: 12. There are 17 residues in the CDR3. CDR1 DFQATT and CDR2 SNEGSKA come from the germline V gene (reference sequence). DNA of the CDR3: TGCAGTGCTAGAGGAGCGGGGGGGCCCTCGGGGGTAGAGACCCAGTACTTC. It yields the protein CSARGAGGPSGVETQYF.

The chain's CDR3 is CSARSARGRETQYF. CDR3 coding DNA: TGCAGTGCTAGAAGTGCCAGGGGACGAGAGACCCAGTACTTC. This chain uses TRBV20-1 with TRBJ2-5, with D possibly being TRBD1 (6 bases). Per germline, CDR1 DFQATT and CDR2 SNEGSKA (reference sequence). Trimming pared 2 bases from V and 4 bases from J, leaving 14 bases between. CDR3 length: 14 amino acids.

The chain combines TRBV10-3 with TRBJ1-1; D gene unclear. Germline V gene sequence: CDR1 ENHRY, CDR2 SYGVKD. This CDR3 spans 15 amino acids. Trimming took off 2 bases at V and 4 bases at J, with 14 bases between the two ends. CDR3 protein: CAISEAKGRPTEAFF. The CDR3 DNA follows: TGTGCCATCAGTGAGGCGAAGGGCCGGCCCACTGAAGCTTTCTTT.

Ten or more counts support this clonotype. The rearrangement links TRBV7-2 to TRBJ1-3, with a weak D call TRBD1 (5 bases). Trimming removed 5 bases at V and 7 bases at J, with 12 bases between. This CDR3 is 13 amino acids long. Germline-derived CDR1 and CDR2 are SGHTA and FQGNSA. The CDR3, as DNA: TGTGCCAGCAGCACTGACAGAACGAACACCATATATTTT. This gives the protein CASSTDRTNTIYF.

The chain has TRBV20-1 and TRBJ1-2; D is unclear. The CDR3 covers 11 residues. Germline CDR1 is DFQATT and CDR2 is SNEGSKA (reference sequence). V was shortened by 7 bases and J by 4 bases, with 10 bases between the two germline ends. CDR3 sequence reads: CSGSSLYGYTF. The CDR3 DNA sequence: TGCAGTGGGTCCAGCCTCTATGGCTACACCTTC.

A few counts support this clonotype. J is TRBJ2-3 and V is TRBV10-3; no firm D call. V shed 8 bases and J shed 0 bases, with 9 bases lying between them. Germline V gives CDR1 ENHRY, CDR2 SYGVKD. The CDR3 has 13 amino acids. DNA of the CDR3: TGTGCCATCGGTAAAGAGAGCACAGATACGCAGTATTTT. Amino acid sequence: CAIGKESTDTQYF.

This chain joins TRBV20-1 and TRBJ2-3, with TRBD2 matching 8 bases. The J segment lost 5 bases and the V segment lost 0 bases, leaving 7 bases of the junction unmatched. Germline V CDR1 and CDR2: DFQATT, SNEGSKA (reference sequence). This CDR3 has 15 residues. CDR3 in DNA: TGCAGTGCTAGAGATCGGATAAGCGGGGGAGATACGCAGTATTTT. Its translation: CSARDRISGGDTQYF.

The V call is TRBV6-5, the J call TRBJ1-2; a possible D gene is TRBD1 (6 bases). The V gene lost 6 bases and the J gene lost 8 bases, with 13 bases spanning the gap. Germline CDR1 and CDR2: MNHEY and SVGAGI. The CDR3 is 12 residues long. Here the CDR3 reads CASRPTGRGYTF. The CDR3 DNA is TGTGCCAGCAGGCCGACAGGCCGGGGCTACACCTTC.

This clonotype was counted ten times or more. The chain has TRBV12-3 or TRBV12-4 and TRBJ2-1; no firm D call. This CDR3 region has 15 residues. V was clipped by 1 base and J by 0 bases, with 7 bases between them. CDR3 DNA sequence: TGTGCCAGCAGTTTAGGCTCTGGCTCCTACAATGAGCAGTTCTTC. Its translation is CASSLGSGSYNEQFF.

About this clonotype itself: This may stem from a read error, because a much larger clone lies one nucleotide away. The chain employs TRBV6-1 and TRBJ2-5; 9 nucleotides line up with TRBD1. The CDR3 loop spans 14 amino acids. The V segment lost 8 bases and the J segment 4 bases; nucleotides outside the gene matches: 8. CDR1 and CDR2 (germline): MNHNS, SASEGT. DNA of the CDR3: TGTGCCAGCTACCTACGGACAGGGGTAGAGACCCAGTACTTC. Translated: CASYLRTGVETQYF.

This chain connects TRBV2 to TRBJ2-2, with a weak D call TRBD1 (5 bases). The V end lost 0 bases, the J end lost 10 bases, and 6 bases lay between the germline ends. Looked up from germline, CDR1 is SNHLY and CDR2 is FYNNEI. The CDR3 covers 12 residues. CDR3 residues: CASSEAGEELFF. In nucleotides, the CDR3 is TGTGCCAGCAGTGAAGCAGGGGAGGAGCTGTTTTTT.

Concerning this clonotype: This may be a read error: a much more frequent sequence differs by one nucleotide. The chain couples TRBV7-2 to TRBJ2-7; no clear D gene. Looked up from germline, CDR1 is SGHTA and CDR2 is FQGNSA. The CDR3 extends over 13 amino acids. CDR3 residues: CASGFEVSYEQYF. CDR3 coding DNA: TGTGCCAGCGGCTTTGAGGTCTCCTACGAGCAGTACTTC.

This clonotype was counted many times. The genes are TRBV20-1 and TRBJ2-7, with D unresolved. The germline V gene has CDR1 DFQATT and CDR2 SNEGSKA (reference sequence). This CDR3 is 11 amino acids long. The CDR3 spells CSGYSSYEQYF. The CDR3 nucleotides are TGCAGCGGATACTCCTCCTACGAGCAGTACTTC.

The table lists this clonotype with many counts. The chain couples TRBV20-1 to TRBJ1-1; D is undetermined. Germline assignment: CDR1 DFQATT and CDR2 SNEGSKA (reference sequence). The V and J ends lost 3 bases and 6 bases respectively, with 8 bases between them. The CDR3 has 11 residues. The CDR3: CSARRTPEAFF. The CDR3, as DNA: TGCAGTGCTAGGAGGACGCCTGAAGCTTTCTTT.